The 8 T cell receptor beta chains in this list originate from one sample, sequenced in a study of patients and donors after allogeneic stem cell transplantation. MiXCR, run by TCRdb on the RT-PCR reads, gives a single entry per CDR3 protein. The table lists more than 850,000 distinct CDR3 sequences, roughly 18% of them singletons. Sequenced sample: blood, either unsorted or a sorted T cell fraction (not recorded which). The receptors were gathered from a human donor who was either an allogeneic HSCT recipient or a stem cell or donor lymphocyte infusion donor (not recorded which). It is not recorded whose cells these are; they may come from a transplant donor.

The rearrangement uses TRBV7-9 and TRBJ2-2; 8 nucleotides agree with TRBD2. V shed 7 bases and J 0 bases; nucleotides not matched to a gene: 10. Germline V gene sequence: CDR1 SEHNR, CDR2 FQNEAQ (reference sequence). This CDR3 has 17 amino acids. This chain's CDR3 is CASKRSGGPSNTGELFF. CDR3 coding DNA: TGTGCCAGCAAGAGGAGCGGGGGACCGTCGAACACCGGGGAGCTGTTTTTT.

This clonotype was observed a handful of times. This sequence joins TRBV5-6 and TRBJ1-2; no clear D. The V and J ends lost 1 base and 4 bases respectively, with 14 bases between them. Germline CDR1 and CDR2: SGHDT and YYEEEE. This CDR3 comprises 15 residues. CDR3 bases: TGTGCCAGCAGCTTGTGGCAGCGAACCTCCTATGGCTACACCTTC. Translating it yields CASSLWQRTSYGYTF.

This clonotype has just a few counts. V is TRBV10-2 and J is TRBJ2-1, with TRBD1 matching 8 bases. Trimming cost V 2 bases and J 14 bases; bases outside gene matches: 2. From germline, CDR1 is WSHSY and CDR2 SAAADI. CDR3 length: 11 amino acids. CDR3 DNA: TGCGCCAGCAGTGAGAAGGGACAGGAGTTCTTC. Translation: CASSEKGQEFF.

V and J are TRBV5-4 and TRBJ2-7, with D perhaps matching TRBD1 (6 bases). Trimming left V 0 bases short and J 7 bases short, with 14 bases between. The CDR3 has 14 amino acids. The germline gives CDR1 SGHNT, CDR2 YYREEE (reference sequence). The CDR3 nucleotides are TGTGCCAGCAGCTTGGAAGCAGGGGCTCGGGAGCAGTACTTC. Its translation: CASSLEAGAREQYF.

This sequence joins TRBV9 and TRBJ2-7, with 9 bases matching TRBD1. The length of the CDR3 is 13 residues. The V segment lost 5 bases and the J segment 6 bases; nucleotides outside the gene matches: 6. In germline, CDR1 is SGDLS, CDR2 YYNGEE. The CDR3 loop is CASSRTGEAEQYF. Here the CDR3 DNA reads TGTGCCAGCAGTCGGACAGGGGAGGCCGAGCAGTACTTC.

V usage is TRBV4-1 and J usage is TRBJ2-1; D is possibly TRBD2 (6 bases). Deletions cut 1 base from V and 8 bases from J, with 15 bases between. CDR1 is MGHRA and CDR2 is YSYEKL in the germline V gene. The CDR3 covers 15 residues. CDR3 bases: TGCGCCAGCAGCCAAGTTTTAGGGACTGGGGATGAGCAGTTCTTC. Its protein product is CASSQVLGTGDEQFF.

The chain couples TRBV6-8 to TRBJ1-5; the D is unclear. CDR1 is MNHGY, CDR2 SAAAGT, per germline. Trimming took off 2 bases at V and 0 bases at J, with 17 bases between the two ends. The CDR3 is 18 amino acids. The CDR3 spells CASSYGHNRRYSNQPQHF. The CDR3 DNA follows: TGTGCCAGCAGTTACGGGCACAACCGTCGATATAGCAATCAGCCCCAGCATTTT.

At least ten counts were recorded for this clonotype. The J gene is TRBJ2-2, the V gene TRBV11-1; 7 nucleotides line up with TRBD2. CDR3 size: 18 residues. V was pared by 2 bases and J by 0 bases, with 9 bases of the junction left unmatched. Germline V lookup: CDR1 SGHAT, CDR2 FQDESV (reference sequence). CDR3 nucleotide sequence: TGTGCCAGCAGCTTAAGGGAGGGCCAGCCATCGAACACCGGGGAGCTGTTTTTT. Protein product: CASSLREGQPSNTGELFF.